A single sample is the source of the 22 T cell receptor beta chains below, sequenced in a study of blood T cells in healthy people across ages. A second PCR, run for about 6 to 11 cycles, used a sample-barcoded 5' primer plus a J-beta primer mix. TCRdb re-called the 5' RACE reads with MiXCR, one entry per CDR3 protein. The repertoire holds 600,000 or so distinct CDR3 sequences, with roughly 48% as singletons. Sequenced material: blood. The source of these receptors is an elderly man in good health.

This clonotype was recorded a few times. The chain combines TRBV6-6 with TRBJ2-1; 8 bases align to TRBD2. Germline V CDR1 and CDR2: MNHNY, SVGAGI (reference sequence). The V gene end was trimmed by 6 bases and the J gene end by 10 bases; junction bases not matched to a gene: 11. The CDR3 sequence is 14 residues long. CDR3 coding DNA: TGTGCCAGCAGCCCGACGGGGGGGGTGGGGGAGCAGTTCTTC. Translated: CASSPTGGVGEQFF.

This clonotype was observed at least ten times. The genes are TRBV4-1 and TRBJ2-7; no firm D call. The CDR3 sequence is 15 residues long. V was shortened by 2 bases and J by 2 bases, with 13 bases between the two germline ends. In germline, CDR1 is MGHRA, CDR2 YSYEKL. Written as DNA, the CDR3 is TGCGCCAGCAGCCAACCCTTTATAGGTACCTACGAGCAGTACTTC. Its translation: CASSQPFIGTYEQYF.

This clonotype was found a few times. The CDR3 loop is CAISDRDRLSYEQYF. The CDR3 DNA is TGTGCCATCAGTGACCGGGACAGGTTGTCGTACGAGCAGTACTTC. This chain links TRBV10-3 with TRBJ2-5; TRBD1 aligns across 8 bases. The DNA end is more similar to TRBJ2-7, so the J call may be wrong. Germline CDR1 ENHRY, CDR2 SYGVKD. CDR3 length equals 15 residues.

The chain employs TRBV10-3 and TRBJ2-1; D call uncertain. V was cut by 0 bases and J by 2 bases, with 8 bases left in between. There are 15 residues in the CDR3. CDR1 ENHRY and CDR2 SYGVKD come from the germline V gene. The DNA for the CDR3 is TGTGCCATCAGTGAGTCTCTGGGCCCCTACAATGAGCAGTTCTTC. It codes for CAISESLGPYNEQFF.

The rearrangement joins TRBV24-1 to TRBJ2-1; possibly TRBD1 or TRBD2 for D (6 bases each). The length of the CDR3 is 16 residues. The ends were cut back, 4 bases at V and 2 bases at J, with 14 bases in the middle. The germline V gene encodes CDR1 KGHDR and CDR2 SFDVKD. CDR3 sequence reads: CATSDPGAGPYNEQFF. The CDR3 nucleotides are TGTGCCACCAGTGACCCGGGGGCAGGACCCTACAATGAGCAGTTCTTC.

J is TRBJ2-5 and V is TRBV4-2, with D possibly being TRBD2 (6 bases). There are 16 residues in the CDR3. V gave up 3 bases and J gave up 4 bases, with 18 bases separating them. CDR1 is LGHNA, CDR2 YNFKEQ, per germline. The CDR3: CASSQSLGDLRETQYF. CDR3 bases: TGTGCCAGCAGCCAGTCCCTAGGGGACTTACGAGAGACCCAGTACTTC.

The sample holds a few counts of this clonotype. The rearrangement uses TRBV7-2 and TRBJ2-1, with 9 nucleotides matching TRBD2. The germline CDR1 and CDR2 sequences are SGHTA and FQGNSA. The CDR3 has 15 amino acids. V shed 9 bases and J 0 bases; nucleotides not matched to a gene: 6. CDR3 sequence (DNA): TGTGCCAGTTCCGAAGCGGGGGGCTCCTACAATGAGCAGTTCTTC. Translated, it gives CASSEAGGSYNEQFF. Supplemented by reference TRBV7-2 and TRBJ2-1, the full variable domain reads GAGVSQSPSNKVTEKGKDVELRCDPISGHTALYWYRQSLGQGLEFLIYFQGNSAPDKSGLPSDRFSAERTGGSVSTLTIQRTQQEDSAVYLCASSEAGGSYNEQFFGPGTRLTVL.

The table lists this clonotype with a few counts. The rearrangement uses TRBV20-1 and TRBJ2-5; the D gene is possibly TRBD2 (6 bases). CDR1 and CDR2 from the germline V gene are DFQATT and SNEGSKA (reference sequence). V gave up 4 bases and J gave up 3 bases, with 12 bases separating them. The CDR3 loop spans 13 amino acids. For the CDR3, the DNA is TGCAGTGCTAACTCGGGGGTCAAAGAGACCCAGTACTTC. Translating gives CSANSGVKETQYF.

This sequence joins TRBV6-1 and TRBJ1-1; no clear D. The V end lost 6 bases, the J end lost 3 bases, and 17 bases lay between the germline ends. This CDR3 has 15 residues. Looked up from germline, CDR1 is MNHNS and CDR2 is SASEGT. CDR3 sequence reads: CASRKGTNPDTEAFF. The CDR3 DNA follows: TGTGCCAGCAGGAAGGGCACGAACCCGGACACTGAAGCTTTCTTT.

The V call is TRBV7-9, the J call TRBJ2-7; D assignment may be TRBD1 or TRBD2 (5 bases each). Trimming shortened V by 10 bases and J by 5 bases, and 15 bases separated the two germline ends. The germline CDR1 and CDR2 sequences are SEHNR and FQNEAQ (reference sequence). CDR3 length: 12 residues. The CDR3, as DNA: TGTGCCATCCATCGGGACGGAGACGAGCAGTACTTC. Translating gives CAIHRDGDEQYF.

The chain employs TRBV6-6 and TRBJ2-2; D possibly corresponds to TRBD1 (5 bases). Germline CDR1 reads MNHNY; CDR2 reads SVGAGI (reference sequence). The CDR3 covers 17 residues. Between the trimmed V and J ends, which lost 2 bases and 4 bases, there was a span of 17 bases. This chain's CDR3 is CASSYERQSSVTGELFF. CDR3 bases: TGTGCCAGCAGTTACGAGCGACAGTCGTCTGTCACCGGGGAGCTGTTTTTT.

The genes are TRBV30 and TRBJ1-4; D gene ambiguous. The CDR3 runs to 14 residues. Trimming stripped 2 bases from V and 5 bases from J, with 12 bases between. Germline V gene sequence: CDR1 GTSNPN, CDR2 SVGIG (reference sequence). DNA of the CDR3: TGTGCCTGGAGTTTACTCAACCGGAATGAAAAACTGTTTTTT. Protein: CAWSLLNRNEKLFF.

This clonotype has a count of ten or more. This chain's CDR3 is CASRDTSSETQYF. The CDR3 coding sequence is TGTGCCAGCAGAGATACTAGTTCCGAGACCCAGTACTTC. The chain carries TRBV6-5 and TRBJ2-5, with D maybe TRBD2 (5 bases). Germline assignment: CDR1 MNHEY and CDR2 SVGAGI. The CDR3 contains 13 residues. V was trimmed by 6 bases and J by 5 bases, leaving 13 bases between them.

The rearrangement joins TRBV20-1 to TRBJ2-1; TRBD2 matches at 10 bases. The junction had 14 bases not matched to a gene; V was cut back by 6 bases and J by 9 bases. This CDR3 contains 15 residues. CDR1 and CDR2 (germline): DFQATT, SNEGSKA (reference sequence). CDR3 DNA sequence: TGCAGTGCCAAACCCCCTAGCGGGAGTGGGGGTGAGCAGTTCTTC. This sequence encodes CSAKPPSGSGGEQFF.

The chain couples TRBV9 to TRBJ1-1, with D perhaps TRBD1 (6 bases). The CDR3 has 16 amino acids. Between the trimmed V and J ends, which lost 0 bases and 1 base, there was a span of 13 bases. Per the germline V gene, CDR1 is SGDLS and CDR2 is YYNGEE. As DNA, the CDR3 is TGTGCCAGCAGCGTAGTAACAGGGAGTAGGAACACTGAAGCTTTCTTT. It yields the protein CASSVVTGSRNTEAFF.

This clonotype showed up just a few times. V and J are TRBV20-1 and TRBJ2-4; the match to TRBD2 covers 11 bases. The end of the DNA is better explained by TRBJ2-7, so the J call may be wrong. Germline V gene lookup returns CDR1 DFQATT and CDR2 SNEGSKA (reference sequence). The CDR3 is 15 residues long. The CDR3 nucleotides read TGCAGTGCAAACCGCGGGGGGACTAGCGGTTACGAGCAGTACTTC. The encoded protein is CSANRGGTSGYEQYF.

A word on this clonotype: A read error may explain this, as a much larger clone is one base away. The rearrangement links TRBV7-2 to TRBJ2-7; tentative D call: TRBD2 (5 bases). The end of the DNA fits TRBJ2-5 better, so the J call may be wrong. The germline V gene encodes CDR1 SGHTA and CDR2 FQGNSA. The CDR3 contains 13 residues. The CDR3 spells CASSLRLGGTQYF. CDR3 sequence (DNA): TGTGCCAGCAGCTTGCGACTCGGAGGGACCCAGTACTTC.

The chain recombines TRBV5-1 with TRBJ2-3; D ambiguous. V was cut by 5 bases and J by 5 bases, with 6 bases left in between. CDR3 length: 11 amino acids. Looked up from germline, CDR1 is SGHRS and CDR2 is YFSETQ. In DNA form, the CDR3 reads TGCGCCAGCAGGACGATAGATACGCAGTATTTT. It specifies CASRTIDTQYF.

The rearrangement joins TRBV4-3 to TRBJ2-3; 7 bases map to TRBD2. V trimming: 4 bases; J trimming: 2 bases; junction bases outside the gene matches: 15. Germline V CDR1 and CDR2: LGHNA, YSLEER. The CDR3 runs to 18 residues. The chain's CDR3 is CASSPSLGGGGPTDTQYF. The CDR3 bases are TGCGCCAGCAGCCCCTCCTTAGGCGGCGGGGGACCCACAGATACGCAGTATTTT.

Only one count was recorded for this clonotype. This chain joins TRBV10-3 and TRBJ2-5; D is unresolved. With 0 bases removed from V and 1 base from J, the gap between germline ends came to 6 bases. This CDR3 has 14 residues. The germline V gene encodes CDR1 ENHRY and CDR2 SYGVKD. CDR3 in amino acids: CAISESYAQETQYF. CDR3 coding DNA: TGTGCCATCAGTGAGTCGTATGCCCAAGAGACCCAGTACTTC.

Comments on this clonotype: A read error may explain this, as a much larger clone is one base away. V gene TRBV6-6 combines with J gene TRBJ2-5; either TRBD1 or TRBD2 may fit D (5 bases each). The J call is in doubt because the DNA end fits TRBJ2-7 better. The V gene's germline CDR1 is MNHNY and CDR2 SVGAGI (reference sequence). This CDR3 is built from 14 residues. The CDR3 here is CASSDTGSSGEQYF. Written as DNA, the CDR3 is TGTGCCAGCAGTGACACAGGATCGAGCGGCGAGCAGTACTTC.

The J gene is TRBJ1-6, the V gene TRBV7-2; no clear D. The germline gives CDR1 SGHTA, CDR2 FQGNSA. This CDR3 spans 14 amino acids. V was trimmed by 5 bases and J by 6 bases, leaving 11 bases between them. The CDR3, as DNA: TGTGCCAGCAGCCCTGGACTGATTAATTCACCCCTCCACTTT. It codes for CASSPGLINSPLHF. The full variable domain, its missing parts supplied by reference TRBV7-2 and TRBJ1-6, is GAGVSQSPSNKVTEKGKDVELRCDPISGHTALYWYRQSLGQGLEFLIYFQGNSAPDKSGLPSDRFSAERTGGSVSTLTIQRTQQEDSAVYLCASSPGLINSPLHFGNGTRLTVT.